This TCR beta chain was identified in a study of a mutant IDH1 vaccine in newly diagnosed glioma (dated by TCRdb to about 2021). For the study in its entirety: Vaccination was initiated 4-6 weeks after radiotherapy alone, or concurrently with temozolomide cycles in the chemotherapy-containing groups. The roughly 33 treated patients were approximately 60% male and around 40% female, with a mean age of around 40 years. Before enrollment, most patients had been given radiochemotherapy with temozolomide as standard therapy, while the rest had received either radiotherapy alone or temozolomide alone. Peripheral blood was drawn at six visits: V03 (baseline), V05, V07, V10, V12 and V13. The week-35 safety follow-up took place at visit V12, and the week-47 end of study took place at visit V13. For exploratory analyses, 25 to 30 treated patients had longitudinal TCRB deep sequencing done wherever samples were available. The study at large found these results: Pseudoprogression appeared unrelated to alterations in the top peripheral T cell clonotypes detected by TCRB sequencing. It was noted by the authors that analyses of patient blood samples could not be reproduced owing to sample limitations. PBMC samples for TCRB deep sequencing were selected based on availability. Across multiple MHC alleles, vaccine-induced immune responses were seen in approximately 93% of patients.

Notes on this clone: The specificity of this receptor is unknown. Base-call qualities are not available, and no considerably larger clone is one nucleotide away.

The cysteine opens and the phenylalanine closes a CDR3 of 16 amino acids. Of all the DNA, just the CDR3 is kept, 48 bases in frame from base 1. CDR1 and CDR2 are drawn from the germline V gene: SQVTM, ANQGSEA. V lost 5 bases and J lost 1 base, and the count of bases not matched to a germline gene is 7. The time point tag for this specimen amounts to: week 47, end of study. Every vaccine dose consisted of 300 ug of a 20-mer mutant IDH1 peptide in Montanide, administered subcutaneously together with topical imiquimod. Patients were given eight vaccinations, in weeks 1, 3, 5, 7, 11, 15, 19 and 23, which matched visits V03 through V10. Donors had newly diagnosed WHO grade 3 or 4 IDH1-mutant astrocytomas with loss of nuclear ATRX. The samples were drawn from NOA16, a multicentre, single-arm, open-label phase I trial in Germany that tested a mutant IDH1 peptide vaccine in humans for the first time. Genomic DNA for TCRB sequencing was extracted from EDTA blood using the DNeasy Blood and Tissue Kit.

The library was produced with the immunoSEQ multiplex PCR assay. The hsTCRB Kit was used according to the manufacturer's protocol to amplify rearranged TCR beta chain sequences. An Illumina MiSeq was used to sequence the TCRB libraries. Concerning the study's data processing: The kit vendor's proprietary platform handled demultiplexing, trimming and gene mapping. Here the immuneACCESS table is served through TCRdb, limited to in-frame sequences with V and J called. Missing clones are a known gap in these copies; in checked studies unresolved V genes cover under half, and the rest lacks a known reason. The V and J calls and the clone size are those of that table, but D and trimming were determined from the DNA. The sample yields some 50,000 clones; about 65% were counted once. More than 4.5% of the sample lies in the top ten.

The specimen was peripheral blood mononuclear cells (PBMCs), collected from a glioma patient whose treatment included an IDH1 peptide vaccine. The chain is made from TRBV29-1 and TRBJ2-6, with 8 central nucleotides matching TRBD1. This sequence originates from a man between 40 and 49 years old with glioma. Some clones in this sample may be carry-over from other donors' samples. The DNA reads TGCAGCGTTACGGACAGGGCACGTTCTGGGGCCAACGTCCTGACTTTC. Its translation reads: CSVTDRARSGANVLTF.